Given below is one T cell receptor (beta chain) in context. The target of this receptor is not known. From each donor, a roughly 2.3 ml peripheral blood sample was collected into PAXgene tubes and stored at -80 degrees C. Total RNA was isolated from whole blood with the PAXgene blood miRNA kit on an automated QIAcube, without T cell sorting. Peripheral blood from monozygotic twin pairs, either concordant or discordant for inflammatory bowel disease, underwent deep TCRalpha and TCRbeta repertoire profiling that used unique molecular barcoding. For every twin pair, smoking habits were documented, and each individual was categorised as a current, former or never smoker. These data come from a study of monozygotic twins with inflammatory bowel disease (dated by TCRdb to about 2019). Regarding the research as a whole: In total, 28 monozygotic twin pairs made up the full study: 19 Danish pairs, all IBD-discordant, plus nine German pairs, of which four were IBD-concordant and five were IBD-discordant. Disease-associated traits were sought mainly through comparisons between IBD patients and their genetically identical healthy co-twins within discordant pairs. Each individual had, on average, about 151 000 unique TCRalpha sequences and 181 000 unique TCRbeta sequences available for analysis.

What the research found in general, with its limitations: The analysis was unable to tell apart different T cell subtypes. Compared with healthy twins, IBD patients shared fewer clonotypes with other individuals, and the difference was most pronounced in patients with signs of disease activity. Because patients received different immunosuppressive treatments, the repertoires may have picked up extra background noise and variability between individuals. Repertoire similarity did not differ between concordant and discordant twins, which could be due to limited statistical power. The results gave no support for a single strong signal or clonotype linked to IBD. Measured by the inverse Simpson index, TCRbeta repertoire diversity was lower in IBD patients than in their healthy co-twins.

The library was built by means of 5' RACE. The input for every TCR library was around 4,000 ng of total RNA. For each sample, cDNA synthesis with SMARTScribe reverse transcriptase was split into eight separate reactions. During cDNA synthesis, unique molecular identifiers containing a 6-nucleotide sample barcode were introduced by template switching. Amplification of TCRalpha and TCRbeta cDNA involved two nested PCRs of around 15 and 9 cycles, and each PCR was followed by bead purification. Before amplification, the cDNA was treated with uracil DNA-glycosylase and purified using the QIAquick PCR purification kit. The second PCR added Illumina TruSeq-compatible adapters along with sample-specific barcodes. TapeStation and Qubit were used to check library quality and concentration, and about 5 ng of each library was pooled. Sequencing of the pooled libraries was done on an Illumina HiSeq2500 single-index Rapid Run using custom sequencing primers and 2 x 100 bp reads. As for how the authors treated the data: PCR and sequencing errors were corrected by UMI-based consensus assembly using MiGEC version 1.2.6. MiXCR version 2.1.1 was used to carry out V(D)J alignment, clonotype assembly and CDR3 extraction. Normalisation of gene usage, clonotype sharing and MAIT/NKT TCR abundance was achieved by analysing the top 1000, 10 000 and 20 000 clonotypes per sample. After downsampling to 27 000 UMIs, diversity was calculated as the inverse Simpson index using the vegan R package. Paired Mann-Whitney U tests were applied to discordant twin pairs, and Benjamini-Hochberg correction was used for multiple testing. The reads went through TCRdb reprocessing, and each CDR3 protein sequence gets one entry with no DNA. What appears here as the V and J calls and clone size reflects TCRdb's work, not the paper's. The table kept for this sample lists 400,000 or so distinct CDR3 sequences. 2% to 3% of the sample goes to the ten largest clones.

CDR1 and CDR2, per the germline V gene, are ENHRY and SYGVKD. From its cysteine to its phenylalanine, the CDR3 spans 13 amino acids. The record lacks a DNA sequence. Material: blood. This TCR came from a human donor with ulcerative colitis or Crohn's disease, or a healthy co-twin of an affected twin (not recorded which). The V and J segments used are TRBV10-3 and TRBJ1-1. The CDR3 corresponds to CAISDLEDTEAFF.